This T cell receptor beta chain was documented in a study of cytomegalovirus exposure and HLA in healthy donors. With respect to this clone: Its antigen is currently unknown.

V was shortened by 5 bases and J by 4 bases, with 19 bases between the two germline ends. This CDR3 comprises 15 residues. Germline values: CDR1 SGHNT, CDR2 YYREEE (reference sequence). The study's findings and limits: Presence/absence analyses assumed roughly uniform sequencing depth across donors, which may not hold. In a later analysis, common viral pathogens appeared linked to several of the most significant clusters. Immune exposure data for these donors was limited to CMV serostatus.

Primers: 60 Vbeta forward and 13 Jbeta reverse. Only in-frame clones appear in the TCRdb table, and some are missing; sequencing was by immunoSEQ multiplex PCR. The sample records over 200,000 clones, more than 85% being singletons. V usage is TRBV5-4 and J usage is TRBJ2-7, with a possible D match to TRBD1 (5 bases). This receptor was taken from a woman aged 18 to 35 in good health and CMV-seronegative. Sequenced: PBMCs. The CDR3 loop is CASRSGAPLVYEQYF. The CDR3 bases are TGTGCCAGCAGATCTGGGGCACCGCTCGTTTACGAGCAGTACTTC.